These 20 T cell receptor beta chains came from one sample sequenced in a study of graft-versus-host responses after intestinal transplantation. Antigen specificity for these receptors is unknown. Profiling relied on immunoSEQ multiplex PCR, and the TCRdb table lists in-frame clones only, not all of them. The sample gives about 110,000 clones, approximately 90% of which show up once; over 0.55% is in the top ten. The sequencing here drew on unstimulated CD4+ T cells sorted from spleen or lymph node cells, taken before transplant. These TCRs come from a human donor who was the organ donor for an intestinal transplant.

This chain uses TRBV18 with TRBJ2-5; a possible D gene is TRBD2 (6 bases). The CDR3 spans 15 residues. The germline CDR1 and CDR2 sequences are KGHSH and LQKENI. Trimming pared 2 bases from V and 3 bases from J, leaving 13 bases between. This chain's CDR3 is CASSPNSGSEETQYF. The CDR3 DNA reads TGTGCCAGCTCACCAAATTCCGGGAGTGAAGAGACCCAGTACTTC.

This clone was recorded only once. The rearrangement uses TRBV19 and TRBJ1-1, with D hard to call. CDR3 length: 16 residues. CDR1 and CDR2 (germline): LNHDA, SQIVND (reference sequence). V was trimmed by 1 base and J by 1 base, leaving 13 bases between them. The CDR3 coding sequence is TGTGCCAGTAGTATAGTAGGAGGACGGAGGAACACTGAAGCTTTCTTT. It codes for CASSIVGGRRNTEAFF.

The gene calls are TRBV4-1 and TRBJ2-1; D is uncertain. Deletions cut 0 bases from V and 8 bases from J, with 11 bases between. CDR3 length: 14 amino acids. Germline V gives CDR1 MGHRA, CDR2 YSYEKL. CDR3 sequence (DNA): TGCGCCAGCAGCCAAGAAACCCTGAAGGATGAGCAGTTCTTC. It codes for CASSQETLKDEQFF.

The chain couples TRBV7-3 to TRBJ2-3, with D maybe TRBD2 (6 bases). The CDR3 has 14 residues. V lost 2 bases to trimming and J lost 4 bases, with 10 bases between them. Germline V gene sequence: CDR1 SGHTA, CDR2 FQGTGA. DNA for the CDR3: TGTGCCAGCAGCTTAGGAGGGATCGCAGATACGCAGTATTTT. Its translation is CASSLGGIADTQYF. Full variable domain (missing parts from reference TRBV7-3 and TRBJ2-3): GAGVSQTPSNKVTEKGKYVELRCDPISGHTALYWYRQSLGQGPEFLIYFQGTGAADDSGLPNDRFFAVRPEGSVSTLKIQRTERGDSAVYLCASSLGGIADTQYFGPGTRLTVL.

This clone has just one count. The CDR3 loop is CASSEGMSTNYGYTF. CDR3 DNA: TGTGCCAGCAGTGAAGGGATGAGTACTAACTATGGCTACACCTTC. This chain links TRBV2 with TRBJ1-2; no clear D. V was trimmed by 1 base and J by 0 bases, leaving 9 bases between them. The CDR3 is made up of 15 amino acids. Germline-derived CDR1 and CDR2 are SNHLY and FYNNEI. Combining the CDR3 with reference TRBV2 and TRBJ1-2 gives the whole variable domain EPEVTQTPSHQVTQMGQEVILRCVPISNHLYFYWYRQILGQKVEFLVSFYNNEISEKSEIFDDQFSVERPDGSNFTLKIRSTKLEDSAMYFCASSEGMSTNYGYTFGSGTRLTVV.

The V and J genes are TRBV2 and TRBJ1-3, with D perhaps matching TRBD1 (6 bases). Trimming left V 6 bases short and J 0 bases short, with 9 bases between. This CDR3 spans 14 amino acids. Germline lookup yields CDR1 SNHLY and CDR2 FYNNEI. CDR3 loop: CASRAGASGNTIYF. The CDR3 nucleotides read TGTGCCAGCAGGGCAGGGGCCTCTGGAAACACCATATATTTT.

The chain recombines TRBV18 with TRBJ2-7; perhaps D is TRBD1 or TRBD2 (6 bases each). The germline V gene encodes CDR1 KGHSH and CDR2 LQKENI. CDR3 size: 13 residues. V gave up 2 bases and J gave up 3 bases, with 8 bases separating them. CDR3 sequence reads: CASSPGGRYEQYF. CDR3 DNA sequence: TGTGCCAGCTCACCAGGGGGGCGCTACGAGCAGTACTTC.

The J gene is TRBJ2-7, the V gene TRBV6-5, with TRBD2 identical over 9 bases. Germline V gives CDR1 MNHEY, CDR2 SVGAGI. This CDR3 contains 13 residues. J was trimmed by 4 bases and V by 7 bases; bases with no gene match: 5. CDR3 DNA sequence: TGTGCCAGCAAAGAGACTAGCGGTTACGAGCAGTACTTC. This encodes CASKETSGYEQYF.

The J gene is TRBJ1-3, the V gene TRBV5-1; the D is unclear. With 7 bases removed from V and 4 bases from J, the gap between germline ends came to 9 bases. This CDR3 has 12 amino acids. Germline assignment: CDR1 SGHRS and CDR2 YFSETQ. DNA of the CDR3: TGCGCCAGCGGGTCGGAGGGAAACACCATATATTTT. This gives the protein CASGSEGNTIYF. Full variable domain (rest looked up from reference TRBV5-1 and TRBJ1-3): KAGVTQTPRYLIKTRGQQVTLSCSPISGHRSVSWYQQTPGQGLQFLFEYFSETQRNKGNFPGRFSGRQFSNSRSEMNVSTLELGDSALYLCASGSEGNTIYFGEGSWLTVV.

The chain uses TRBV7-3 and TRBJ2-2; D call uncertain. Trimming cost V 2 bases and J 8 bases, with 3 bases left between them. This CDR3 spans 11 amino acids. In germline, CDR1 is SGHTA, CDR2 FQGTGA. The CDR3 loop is CASSLEGELFF. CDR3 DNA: TGTGCCAGCAGCTTAGAAGGGGAGCTGTTTTTT.

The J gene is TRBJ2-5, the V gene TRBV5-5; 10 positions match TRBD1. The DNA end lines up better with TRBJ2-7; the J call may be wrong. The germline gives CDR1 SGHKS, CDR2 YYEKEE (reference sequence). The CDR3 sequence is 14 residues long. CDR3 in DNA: TGTGCCAGCAGCAGGGGACAGGGGATCTACGAGCAGTACTTC. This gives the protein CASSRGQGIYEQYF.

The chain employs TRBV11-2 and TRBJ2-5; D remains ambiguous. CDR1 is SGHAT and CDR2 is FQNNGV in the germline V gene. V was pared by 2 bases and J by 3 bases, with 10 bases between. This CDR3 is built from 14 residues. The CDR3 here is CASSLTFPKETQYF. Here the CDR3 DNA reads TGTGCCAGCAGCTTAACGTTTCCGAAAGAGACCCAGTACTTC.

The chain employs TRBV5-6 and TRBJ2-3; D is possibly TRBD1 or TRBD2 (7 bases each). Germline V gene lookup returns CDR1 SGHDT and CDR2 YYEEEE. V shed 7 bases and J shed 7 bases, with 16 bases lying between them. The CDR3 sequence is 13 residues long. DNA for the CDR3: TGTGCCAGCGCCACAGGGGAGGGAAATACGCAGTATTTT. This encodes CASATGEGNTQYF.

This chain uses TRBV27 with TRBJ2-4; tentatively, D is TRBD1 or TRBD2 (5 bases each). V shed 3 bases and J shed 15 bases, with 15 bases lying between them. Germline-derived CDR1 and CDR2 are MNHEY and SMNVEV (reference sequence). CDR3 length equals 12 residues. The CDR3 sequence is CASSFLGEKAYF. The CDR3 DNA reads TGTGCCAGCAGTTTCTTAGGGGAGAAGGCGTACTTC.

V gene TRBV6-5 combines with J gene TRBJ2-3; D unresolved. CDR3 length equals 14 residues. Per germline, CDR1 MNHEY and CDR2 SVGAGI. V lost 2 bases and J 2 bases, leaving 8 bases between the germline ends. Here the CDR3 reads CASSYVQATDTQYF. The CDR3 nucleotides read TGTGCCAGCAGTTACGTGCAGGCCACAGATACGCAGTATTTT.

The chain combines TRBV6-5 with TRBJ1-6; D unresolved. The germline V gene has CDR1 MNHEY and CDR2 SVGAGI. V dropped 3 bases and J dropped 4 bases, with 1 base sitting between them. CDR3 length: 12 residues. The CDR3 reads CASSYYNSPLHF. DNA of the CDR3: TGTGCCAGCAGTTATTATAATTCACCCCTCCACTTT.

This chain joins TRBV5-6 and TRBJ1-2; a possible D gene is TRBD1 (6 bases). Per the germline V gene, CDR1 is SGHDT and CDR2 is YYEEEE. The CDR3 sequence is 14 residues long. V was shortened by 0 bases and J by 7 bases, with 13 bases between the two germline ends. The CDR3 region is CASSLAHRAGGYTF. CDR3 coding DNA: TGTGCCAGCAGCTTGGCCCACAGGGCTGGTGGCTACACCTTC.

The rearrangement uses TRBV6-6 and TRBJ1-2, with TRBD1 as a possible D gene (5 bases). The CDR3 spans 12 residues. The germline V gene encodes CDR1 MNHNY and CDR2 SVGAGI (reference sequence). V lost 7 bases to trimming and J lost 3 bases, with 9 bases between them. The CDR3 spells CASMSGHYGYTF. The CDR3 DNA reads TGTGCCAGCATGTCGGGACACTATGGCTACACCTTC.

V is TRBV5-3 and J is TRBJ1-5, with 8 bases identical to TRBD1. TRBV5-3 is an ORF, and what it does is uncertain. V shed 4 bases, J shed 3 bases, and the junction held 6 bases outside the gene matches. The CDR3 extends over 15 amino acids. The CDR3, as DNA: TGTGCCAGAAGCGCCCCGCAGGGGGCCAATCAGCCCCAGCATTTT. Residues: CARSAPQGANQPQHF.

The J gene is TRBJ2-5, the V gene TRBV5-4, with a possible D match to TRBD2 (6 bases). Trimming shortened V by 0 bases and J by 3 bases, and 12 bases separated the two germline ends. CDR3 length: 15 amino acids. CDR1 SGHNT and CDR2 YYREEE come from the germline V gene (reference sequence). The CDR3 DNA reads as TGTGCCAGCAGCTTGGGCGGGGTATTAGAAGAGACCCAGTACTTC. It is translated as CASSLGGVLEETQYF.